This T cell receptor beta chain was identified during a study of T cells in localized non-small cell lung cancer. A few counts support this clone. Its antigen is not known. Broader study findings: Compared with tumor, uninvolved adjacent lung displayed greater T cell clonality, ranking highest overall. Adjacent lung held a median approximately 50 of the top 100 tumor clones. The study linked higher blood T cell density to longer overall survival. Sequencing, confined to only one tumor region, leaves heterogeneity possible.

Clones were sequenced by immunoSEQ multiplex PCR, and TCRdb holds only the in-frame ones, with some missing. This table has 4,500 to 5,000 clones, approximately 30% appearing once. Source: lung tumor tissue, taken before any cancer treatment. The receptor comes from a woman between 40 and 69 years old with stage II squamous cell lung carcinoma.

CDR3 sequence: CASSLEVSYNEQFF. CDR3 bases: TGTGCCAGCAGCTTGGAGGTCTCCTACAATGAGCAGTTCTTC. The V and J genes are TRBV11-3 and TRBJ2-1; weak D call: TRBD2 (5 bases). Germline V lookup: CDR1 SGHNT, CDR2 YENEEA. This CDR3 has 14 residues. Trimming removed 3 bases from V and 0 bases from J, with 6 bases in between.